This TCR beta chain was sequenced in a study of CD8+ T cells in alopecia areata. General study results and limits: Across lesional scalp, and particularly alopecia totalis/universalis, clonality surpassed that of normal scalp.

In this sample, this clone turned up a few times. The antigen is not known. Following RNA extraction, reverse transcription yielded cDNA that acted as the sequencing template. Sequencing was performed with immunoSEQ multiplex PCR; in TCRdb, only in-frame clones are kept and a portion is missing. Here the sample spans some 180,000 clones, about 55% being singletons. The treatment: oral pan-JAK inhibitor, 5-10 mg twice daily. From alopecia areata patients, lesional scalp punch biopsies and peripheral blood were collected. Material: CD8+ T cells sorted from blood, obtained at week 24, from a patient treated with tofacitinib. The TCR was taken from a human donor with alopecia areata.

Written as DNA, the CDR3 is TGTGCCAGCAGCCAAGTGGTGGCAGCGGGGTATATCTACGAGCAGTACTTC. Protein sequence: CASSQVVAAGYIYEQYF. The chain joins TRBV14 to TRBJ2-7, with 7 positions matching TRBD2. The V and J ends lost 1 base and 3 bases, in that order; junction bases with no gene match: 12. Germline CDR1 SGHDN, CDR2 FVKESK. The CDR3 runs 17 residues.